This T cell receptor (beta chain) comes out of a study of cytomegalovirus exposure and HLA in healthy donors. Overall study findings and caveats: Rare TCR sequences predominated, though certain public TCRs were found in many donors. It was only CMV serostatus that was available as immune exposure information.

A remark on this clone: The antigen remains unidentified.

Primers: 60 Vbeta forward and 13 Jbeta reverse. Generated by immunoSEQ multiplex PCR, the TCRdb table keeps only in-frame clones and is missing some. The listing records just under 65,000 clones. The J segment lost 9 bases and the V segment lost 3 bases, leaving 14 bases of the junction unmatched. Looked up from germline, CDR1 is KGHSH and CDR2 is LQKENI. The CDR3 consists of 15 residues. This clonotype was obtained from a boy younger than 18 in good health and CMV-seronegative. Input material: PBMCs. The V and J genes are TRBV18 and TRBJ2-7; 7 bases are a match to TRBD1. CDR3 nucleotides: TGTGCCAGCTCACCTCAGGGCGACAGGGCAATTTGGCAGTACTTC. This gives the protein CASSPQGDRAIWQYF.